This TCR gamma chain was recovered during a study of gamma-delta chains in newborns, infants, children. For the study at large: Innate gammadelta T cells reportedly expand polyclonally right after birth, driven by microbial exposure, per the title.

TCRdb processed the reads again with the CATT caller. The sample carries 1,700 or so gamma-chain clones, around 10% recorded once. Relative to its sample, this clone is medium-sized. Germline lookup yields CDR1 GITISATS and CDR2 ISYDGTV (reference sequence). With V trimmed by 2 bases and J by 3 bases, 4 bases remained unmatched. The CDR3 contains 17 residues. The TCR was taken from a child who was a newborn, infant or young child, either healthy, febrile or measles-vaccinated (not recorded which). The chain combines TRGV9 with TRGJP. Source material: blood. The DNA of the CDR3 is TGTGCCTTGTGGGAGGCGATGCAAGAGTTGGGCAAAAAAATCAAGGTATTT. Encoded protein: CALWEAMQELGKKIKVF.